This TCR beta chain was recorded in a study of blood T cell repertoires in COVID-19. In the study overall: The samples span acute and convalescent COVID-19 from the United States, Italy and Spain. T cells, B-cell-depleted T cells, or PBMCs provided the cDNA or gDNA that served as material.

Germline values: CDR1 MGHRA, CDR2 YSYEKL. V shed 0 bases, J shed 0 bases, and the junction held 7 bases outside the gene matches. The CDR3 is 17 residues long. Study processing details: Amplification of reference gene primers provided the estimated nucleated cell counts. Repertoires were generated with immunoSEQ multiplex PCR, while TCRdb's copy carries only in-frame clones and drops some. The D gene and trimming were derived from the DNA, and the V and J assignments and clone size from that table. The table records 150,000 to 200,000 clones, 86% of them present only once. This chain connects TRBV4-1 to TRBJ1-2; 7 bases fit TRBD1. This TCR was recovered from a woman aged 40 to 55 in a cohort exposed to, infected with or recovered from COVID-19 (not recorded which). Input material: PBMCs or T cells enriched from blood (not recorded which). For the CDR3, the DNA is TGCGCCAGCAGCCAAGATAGGGGGACAGCACCTAACTATGGCTACACCTTC. The encoded protein is CASSQDRGTAPNYGYTF.